The next 9 T cell receptor beta chains were all read from a single sample in a study of T cells after yellow fever vaccination. TCRdb re-analysed the 5' RACE reads in MiXCR, keeping a single row per CDR3 protein. The table includes 150,000 to 200,000 distinct CDR3 sequences, about 11% detected once. The sample consisted of CD8+ T cells sorted from PBMCs, taken 15 days after the yellow fever booster vaccination. The source of these receptors is a man younger than 30 who received the YFV17D yellow fever vaccine.

V usage is TRBV24-1 and J usage is TRBJ2-3; D unresolved. From germline, CDR1 is KGHDR and CDR2 SFDVKD. This CDR3 spans 13 amino acids. With 3 bases removed from V and 2 bases from J, the gap between germline ends came to 5 bases. The CDR3 protein is CATSDGNTDTQYF. The CDR3 DNA reads TGTGCCACCAGTGATGGAAACACAGATACGCAGTATTTT.

This chain joins TRBV5-5 and TRBJ2-3; D is tentatively TRBD1 or TRBD2 (5 bases each). The CDR3 is 17 residues long. V lost 4 bases, J lost 5 bases, and 23 bases lay in between. Germline CDR1 and CDR2: SGHKS and YYEKEE (reference sequence). The DNA of the CDR3 is TGTGCCAGCAGCGAGAGACCGGGACCGCCCCTGGGAGATACGCAGTATTTT. Its protein is CASSERPGPPLGDTQYF.

This chain links TRBV4-1 with TRBJ2-3; 7 bases are a match to TRBD2. Germline values: CDR1 MGHRA, CDR2 YSYEKL. V gave up 0 bases and J gave up 0 bases; unmatched junction bases: 3. The length of the CDR3 is 16 residues. CDR3 DNA sequence: TGCGCCAGCAGCCAAGACGGAGCGGGGAGCACAGATACGCAGTATTTT. Translation: CASSQDGAGSTDTQYF.

This clonotype was found a few times. The chain carries TRBV7-9 and TRBJ2-3; TRBD1 is a possible D gene (6 bases). V lost 7 bases and J lost 0, with 14 bases in between. Germline loops: CDR1 SEHNR, CDR2 FQNEAQ (reference sequence). CDR3 length: 15 amino acids. The CDR3 is CASTTPGQSTDTQYF. In DNA, the CDR3 is TGTGCCAGCACCACTCCAGGACAGAGCACAGATACGCAGTATTTT. Together with reference TRBV7-9 and TRBJ2-3, the CDR3 gives the full variable domain: DTGVSQNPRHKITKRGQNVTFRCDPISEHNRLYWYRQTLGQGPEFLTYFQNEAQLEKSRLLSDRFSAERPKGSFSTLEIQRTEQGDSAMYLCASTTPGQSTDTQYFGPGTRLTVL.

With regard to this clonotype: At one end the junction does not follow the germline gene, possibly because of a read error. V usage is TRBV7-8 and J usage is TRBJ1-3, with D unclear. The CDR3 is 16 residues long. CDR1 SGHVS and CDR2 FQNEAQ come from the germline V gene. The CDR3 DNA reads as TGTGACAGCAGCGCCGGAGGATACCGGACGGGAAACACCATATATTTT. It encodes CDSSAGGYRTGNTIYF.

This CDR3 is CASSPAVIGQNIQYF. For the CDR3, the DNA is TGTGCCAGCAGCCCTGCGGTTATTGGGCAAAACATTCAGTACTTC. The chain joins TRBV4-2 to TRBJ2-4; D not certain. Trimming stripped 4 bases from V and 5 bases from J, with 15 bases between. Germline V gene lookup returns CDR1 LGHNA and CDR2 YNFKEQ. The CDR3 is made up of 15 amino acids.

This clonotype was recorded many times. One end of the junction is discordant with germline, which a read error may explain. The gene calls are TRBV7-2 and TRBJ2-2; 8 bases are shared with TRBD2. CDR3 length equals 14 residues. Germline V lookup: CDR1 SGHTA, CDR2 FQGNSA. The CDR3 DNA sequence: TGTGCCAGCAGCCTAGCGGGGAACACCGGGGAGCTGTTTTTT. Translating gives CASSLAGNTGELFF.

V and J are TRBV6-5 and TRBJ2-3; unclear D gene. Germline lookup yields CDR1 MNHEY and CDR2 SVGAGI. The V and J ends lost 3 bases and 2 bases respectively, with 9 bases between them. This CDR3 contains 14 residues. The CDR3 region is CASSYGSLTDTQYF. Here the CDR3 DNA reads TGTGCCAGCAGTTATGGCAGTCTCACAGATACGCAGTATTTT.

The genes are TRBV7-8 and TRBJ2-3; 8 bases are shared with TRBD2. CDR3 size: 17 residues. CDR1 and CDR2 (germline): SGHVS, FQNEAQ. With 5 bases clipped from V and 2 bases from J, the junction kept 12 bases outside the gene matches. CDR3 DNA: TGTGCCAGCAGCCCCCAGGGTAGCGGGGCCAACACAGATACGCAGTATTTT. Protein product: CASSPQGSGANTDTQYF. Full variable domain (missing parts from reference TRBV7-8 and TRBJ2-3): GAGVSQSPRYKVAKRGQDVALRCDPISGHVSLFWYQQALGQGPEFLTYFQNEAQLDKSGLPSDRFFAERPEGSVSTLKIQRTQQEDSAVYLCASSPQGSGANTDTQYFGPGTRLTVL.